This T cell receptor beta chain was captured in a study of CD8 T cells in ankylosing spondylitis (dated by TCRdb to about 2017). Broadly, across the study: T cell receptor beta repertoires were profiled in healthy donors and ankylosing spondylitis patients so that disease-linked TCR variants could be found. Peripheral blood samples were taken, and synovial fluid was additionally collected from ankylosing spondylitis patients. The whole study cohort included roughly 110 healthy donors and roughly 24 ankylosing spondylitis patients. What the work shows at the level of the full study, not this receptor alone: The disease-linked clones had a CD8+ phenotype and were found at relatively low frequencies in peripheral blood. Some TCR beta motif variants had previously been reported in synovial fluid and blood of reactive arthritis patients, which suggested common disease-initiation mechanisms. A TCR beta motif of seven or eight highly homologous amino acid variants appeared characteristic of blood from ankylosing spondylitis patients. The disease-linked clones were reported as significantly enriched in matched synovial fluid samples from ankylosing spondylitis patients.

The germline V gene yields KGHDR for CDR1 and SFDVKD for CDR2. The CDR3 contains 12 residues, cysteine and phenylalanine counted. Kept here is only the CDR3 DNA, which spans 36 bases and is read in frame from base 1. The junction shows trimming of 4 bases on V and 1 base on J, plus 3 bases between the germline ends. Sequenced using an Illumina HiSeq 2500. Quantitative 5'-RACE with molecular barcodes was the method used to prepare the TCR beta libraries. Turning to the authors' computational methods: A new computational method, built on a probabilistic model of VDJ rearrangement, was used to identify disease-linked TCR variants. Using fastp at Q25 and MiXCR, TCRdb reprocessed the public reads and kept productive beta chains. For every CDR3 protein sequence, its rows merge into one entry that carries the most common genes and DNA. The V and J calls and clone size come from TCRdb's table, not from the authors' own analysis. Recorded for this sample are over 100,000 distinct CDR3 sequences; over 10% of them occurred a single time. The top ten clones comprise around 4.1% of the sample.

This clonotype has ten or more counts. Its binding antigen is unknown. No base quality values were provided; no much bigger clone lies one nucleotide off. The sequence was obtained from a female donor with ankylosing spondylitis or in good health (not recorded which). Material for sequencing was blood, either unsorted or a sorted T cell fraction (not recorded which). Recombination joined TRBV24-1 with TRBJ1-1; the D gene identity is not certain. The DNA is TGTGCCACCAGTGAGGGGAACACTGAAGCTTTCTTT. Its translation reads: CATSEGNTEAFF.